This T cell receptor (beta chain) was recovered during a study of blood T cells in healthy people across ages (dated by TCRdb to the mid-2010s). Describing the broader study: In model experiments, template switching captured roughly one uniquely barcoded TCR beta cDNA molecule for every two T cells. The study measured age-related changes in TCR beta repertoire diversity using deep sequencing normalized with unique cDNA molecular identifiers. Donors were grouped into four age groups: young (average about 15 years), middle-aged (less than 40), aged (about 59) and long-lived (less than 85). The study analyzed two additional independent replicas of 1 million unique cDNA reads from the same blood draw for two donors, one aged 18 to 30 and one aged 80 or older. To avoid experimental bias, donors of different ages were spread randomly across the sequencing lanes. The research as a whole found: Estimates of total diversity based on one million sequenced T cells were considered lower bounds and underestimates. Donor CMV infection status was unknown, potentially confounding age-related changes in expanded clonotypes. Observed TCR beta diversity correlated strongly with the percentage of naive T cells measured by flow cytometry. The long-lived group showed more naive CD4+ T cells, fewer expanded clones and increased TCR diversity than the aged group, suggesting age selection. Since profiling was done on bulk unsorted PBMCs, naive and antigen-experienced compartments could not be conclusively compared. As age increased, observed TCR beta diversity per million T cells dropped in a roughly linear way, and a significant reduction was already evident by age about 40.

The library was generated by 5' RACE. TCRdb lists the instrument as Illumina HiSeq 2500. A second PCR of about 6 to 12 cycles was run with a J-beta primer mix and a sample-barcoded 5' primer. A template-switch 5' adaptor carrying 12 random nucleotides introduced a unique molecular identifier onto each TCR beta cDNA molecule. Each sample yielded at least 2.5 million CDR3-containing paired-end reads. First-strand cDNA was synthesized from all RNA with the Mint cDNA synthesis kit, primed by a TRBC-specific oligonucleotide. After uracil-DNA glycosylase treatment, a first 18-cycle PCR used universal primers M1SS and BC2_uni_R on all cDNA. The authors' analysis ran thus. Each sample was normalized by randomly selecting 1 million high-quality reads, each carrying a distinct molecular identifier. Instead of being binned into consensus sequences, reads with shared molecular identifiers were discarded. MiTCR, run with a Q25 quality threshold and the strictest error-elimination algorithm, handled CDR3 identification, clonotype clustering and error correction. Lower-bound total TCR beta diversity was estimated with a nonparametric unseen species model using Euler transformation. The public sequencing data were trimmed at Q25 with fastp and processed into clonotypes with MiXCR by TCRdb, which kept only in-frame beta chains. Rows are unified per CDR3 protein, each entry keeping the most common DNA and genes. For this entry, the V and J calls and clone size follow TCRdb and not the study's own pipeline. The sample profile shows around 1,700,000 distinct CDR3 sequences; 28% of them were found once. 7.7% of the sample is in the top ten clones.

Systemically healthy Caucasian individuals from Russia, about 38 in total and aged about 6 to 95 years, were included as donors. Approximately 9.3 milliliters of peripheral blood were collected from each donor into EDTA-treated Vacutainer tubes. Ficoll-Paque density-gradient centrifugation was used to isolate PBMCs, with at least 7 million per sample. Total RNA was extracted from PBMCs with Trizol reagent, with at least 6 micrograms obtained per sample. The percentages of naive CD45RAhigh/CD27high T cells were determined by flow cytometry on a PBMC aliquot from every donor. In the germline V gene, CDR1 corresponds to MNHEY and CDR2 to SVGAGI. From its cysteine to its phenylalanine, the CDR3 spans 19 amino acids. Kept here is only the CDR3 DNA, which spans 57 bases and is read in frame from base 1. Trimming removed 2 bases from V and 5 bases from J; the gene matches leave 12 bases unexplained. Comments on this clonotype: Its antigen has not been determined. No qualities accompany the bases; no much larger clone lies one base away.

The sequenced material came from blood. The origin of this receptor is a woman aged 25 to 39 in good health. The V gene is TRBV6-5 and the J gene is TRBJ2-5, and TRBD2 matches 15 of the central bases. CDR3 loop: CASSYPTGLAGGRGETQYF. The DNA sequence is as follows: TGTGCCAGCAGTTACCCCACCGGACTAGCGGGGGGGCGGGGGGAGACCCAGTACTTC.